Shown below are 8 T cell receptor beta chains from a single sample sequenced in a study of T-cell memory formation after mild COVID-19. TCRdb analysed the 5' RACE reads with MiXCR anew, one entry per CDR3 protein. The table includes roughly 560,000 distinct CDR3 sequences, just over 20% detected once. Sequencing was done on a sample of PBMCs or a T cell subset sorted from them (not recorded which). The receptor set was obtained from an adult woman who had mild COVID-19 (a few samples of this study predate the infection). Cell type and time point are not known.

The chain carries TRBV7-2 and TRBJ2-2; D perhaps matches TRBD2 (6 bases). The ends were cut back, 5 bases at V and 7 bases at J, with 20 bases in the middle. The V gene's germline CDR1 is SGHTA and CDR2 FQGNSA. The CDR3 has 16 residues. The CDR3 spells CASSPPSAGTFGELFF. The CDR3 DNA reads as TGTGCCAGCAGCCCCCCTAGCGCCGGGACGTTCGGGGAGCTGTTTTTT.

This sequence joins TRBV7-9 and TRBJ1-2; D call uncertain. The CDR3 is 12 residues long. In germline, CDR1 is SEHNR, CDR2 FQNEAQ (reference sequence). V was trimmed by 2 bases and J by 7 bases, leaving 8 bases between them. CDR3 coding DNA: TGTGCCAGCAGCTTAATCAGCTCTGGCTACACCTTC. Protein product: CASSLISSGYTF.

The chain links TRBV30 to TRBJ2-7; D gene unclear. The CDR3 covers 13 residues. Trimming left V 4 bases short and J 0 bases short, with 10 bases between. Germline loops: CDR1 GTSNPN, CDR2 SVGIG (reference sequence). This CDR3 is CAWKVKSSYEQYF. The CDR3 nucleotides read TGTGCCTGGAAGGTCAAGAGCTCCTACGAGCAGTACTTC.

The CDR3 is CASSLLGTSVDNEQFF. The DNA of the CDR3 is TGTGCCAGCAGCTTACTAGGGACTAGCGTTGACAATGAGCAGTTCTTC. The genes are TRBV7-9 and TRBJ2-1, with 10 positions matching TRBD2. Per the germline V gene, CDR1 is SEHNR and CDR2 is FQNEAQ (reference sequence). V gave up 2 bases and J gave up 5 bases; unmatched junction bases: 6. The CDR3 consists of 16 residues. Full variable domain (outside the CDR3, taken from reference TRBV7-9 and TRBJ2-1): DTGVSQNPRHKITKRGQNVTFRCDPISEHNRLYWYRQTLGQGPEFLTYFQNEAQLEKSRLLSDRFSAERPKGSFSTLEIQRTEQGDSAMYLCASSLLGTSVDNEQFFGPGTRLTVL.

The genes are TRBV29-1 and TRBJ1-1; TRBD1 matches 7 bases. Germline lookup yields CDR1 SQVTM and CDR2 ANQGSEA. CDR3 length: 12 residues. The V segment lost 6 bases and the J segment 11 bases; nucleotides outside the gene matches: 12. The CDR3 DNA sequence: TGCAGCGTGGAAACGGACAGGCGGGGGGCTTTCTTT. Protein: CSVETDRRGAFF. The full variable domain, in which reference TRBV29-1 and TRBJ1-1 provide the parts outside the CDR3, is SAVISQKPSRDICQRGTSLTIQCQVDSQVTMMFWYRQQPGQSLTLIATANQGSEATYESGFVIDKFPISRPNLTFSTLTVSNMSPEDSSIYLCSVETDRRGAFFGQGTRLTVV.

The V and J genes are TRBV30 and TRBJ2-5; D is tentatively TRBD1 or TRBD2 (5 bases each). The CDR3 covers 12 residues. Trimming shortened V by 3 bases and J by 1 base, and 6 bases separated the two germline ends. From germline, CDR1 is GTSNPN and CDR2 SVGIG (reference sequence). CDR3 sequence (DNA): TGTGCCTGGAGCGGGGCCCAAGAGACCCAGTACTTC. Encoded protein: CAWSGAQETQYF.

The rearrangement uses TRBV12-3 or TRBV12-4 and TRBJ1-2, with 10 bases fitting TRBD1. V shed 2 bases and J 4 bases; nucleotides not matched to a gene: 4. The length of the CDR3 is 15 residues. The CDR3 sequence is CASSLPGQGIYGYTF. Written as DNA, the CDR3 is TGTGCCAGCAGTTTACCGGGACAGGGGATCTATGGCTACACCTTC.

This clonotype was counted a few times. This chain joins TRBV11-3 and TRBJ2-1; D is uncertain. V was cut by 5 bases and J by 2 bases, with 7 bases left in between. CDR1 SGHNT and CDR2 YENEEA come from the germline V gene. The CDR3 is 13 residues long. The CDR3 region has the DNA TGTGCCAGCAGCCAGGACCCCTACAATGAGCAGTTCTTC. Protein sequence: CASSQDPYNEQFF.